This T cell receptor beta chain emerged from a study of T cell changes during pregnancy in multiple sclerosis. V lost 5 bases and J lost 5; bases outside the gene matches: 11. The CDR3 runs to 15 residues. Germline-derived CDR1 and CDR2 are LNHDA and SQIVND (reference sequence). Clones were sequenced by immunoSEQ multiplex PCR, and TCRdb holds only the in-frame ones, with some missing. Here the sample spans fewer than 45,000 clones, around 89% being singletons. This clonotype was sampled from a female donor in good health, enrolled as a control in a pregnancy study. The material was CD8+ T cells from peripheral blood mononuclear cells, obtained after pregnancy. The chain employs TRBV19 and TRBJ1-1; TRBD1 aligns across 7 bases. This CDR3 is CASSLRQGGGTEAFF. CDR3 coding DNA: TGTGCCAGTAGTTTAAGACAGGGTGGGGGGACTGAAGCTTTCTTT.